A single sample gave rise to the 19 T cell receptor beta chains below, sequenced in a study of read filtering for tumor transcriptome and immune sequencing. The library was built from roughly 400 ng RNA with molecular barcoded adaptors for alpha/delta and beta/gamma chains. Each CDR3 protein is one row after TCRdb ran MiXCR on the reads. Of fewer than 30,000 distinct CDR3 sequences detected, 22% appear once; the ten largest clones hold around 49%. Sample: a population of CD138-negative cells sorted from bone marrow. These receptors originate from a donor at least 40 years old with multiple myeloma.

Notes on this clonotype: A much larger clone differs by one base, so this may be a read error. V is TRBV19 and J is TRBJ1-4, with D unresolved. Germline V CDR1 and CDR2: LNHDA, SQIVND (reference sequence). V shed 8 bases and J shed 10 bases, with 17 bases lying between them. The CDR3 is 13 amino acids. The CDR3 DNA sequence: TGTGCCAGTCTCAGAGGAAGATCCGGAAAACTGTTTTTT. Encoded protein: CASLRGRSGKLFF.

This clonotype was recorded many times. J is TRBJ2-6 and V is TRBV28, with D maybe TRBD2 (5 bases). There are 13 residues in the CDR3. The V gene lost 10 bases and the J gene lost 2 bases, with 9 bases spanning the gap. Germline assignment: CDR1 MDHEN and CDR2 SYDVKM. DNA of the CDR3: TGTGCCACTGTCGGGGCTGGGGCCAACGTCCTGACTTTC. Its translation: CATVGAGANVLTF. The variable domain in full, completed from reference TRBV28 and TRBJ2-6, reads DVKVTQSSRYLVKRTGEKVFLECVQDMDHENMFWYRQDPGLGLRLIYFSYDVKMKEKGDIPEGYSVSREKKERFSLILESASTNQTSMYLCATVGAGANVLTFGAGSRLTVL.

This clonotype has a count of ten or more. This sequence joins TRBV7-2 and TRBJ2-7, with 8 bases that match TRBD2. CDR3 length: 15 amino acids. The germline V gene encodes CDR1 SGHTA and CDR2 FQGNSA. J lost 5 bases, V lost 1 base, and 7 bases had no gene match. This chain's CDR3 is CASSLGTSIEDEQYF. For the CDR3, the DNA is TGTGCCAGCAGCTTAGGGACTAGCATTGAAGACGAGCAGTACTTC.

The chain combines TRBV29-1 with TRBJ2-3, with D maybe TRBD2 (6 bases). Trimming shortened V by 3 bases and J by 2 bases, and 15 bases separated the two germline ends. The CDR3 is 15 residues long. Germline CDR1 and CDR2: SQVTM and ANQGSEA. The CDR3 sequence is CSVDLSSASTDTQYF. In DNA form, the CDR3 reads TGCAGCGTTGATTTGTCTAGCGCATCCACAGATACGCAGTATTTT.

This clonotype was seen many times. This chain connects TRBV27 to TRBJ2-7; a possible D gene is TRBD1 (5 bases). The CDR3 covers 13 residues. V lost 3 bases to trimming and J lost 5 bases, with 11 bases between them. CDR1 is MNHEY, CDR2 SMNVEV, per germline (reference sequence). This chain's CDR3 is CASSLPGRHEQYF. CDR3 coding DNA: TGTGCCAGCAGTTTGCCAGGGCGCCACGAGCAGTACTTC.

The rearrangement links TRBV28 to TRBJ1-1; D perhaps matches TRBD1 (5 bases). The CDR3 is 16 amino acids. V was clipped by 4 bases and J by 4 bases, with 19 bases between them. CDR1 is MDHEN, CDR2 SYDVKM, per germline. The CDR3: CASSSPGEGRSTEAFF. Written as DNA, the CDR3 is TGTGCCAGCAGTTCCCCGGGGGAGGGCAGGAGCACTGAAGCTTTCTTT.

This clonotype has more than one count but fewer than ten. The chain joins TRBV19 to TRBJ1-2, with a possible D match to TRBD1 (6 bases). CDR3 length: 16 residues. V was trimmed by 1 base and J by 4 bases, leaving 16 bases between them. Per the germline V gene, CDR1 is LNHDA and CDR2 is SQIVND (reference sequence). In DNA, the CDR3 is TGTGCCAGTAGTATAGCCCCTCCAGGGGACCTCTATGGCTACACCTTC. Encoded protein: CASSIAPPGDLYGYTF.

A word on this clonotype: This could be a read error, since a much larger clone is one nucleotide away. In DNA, the CDR3 is TGTGCCAGCAAGCAAACCCAGGGTTTCCTGAGCACTGAAGCTTTCTTT. It yields the protein CASKQTQGFLSTEAFF. This chain uses TRBV28 with TRBJ1-1, with D possibly TRBD1 on 5 matching bases. Germline V gives CDR1 MDHEN, CDR2 SYDVKM. With 7 bases removed from V and 4 bases from J, the gap between germline ends came to 22 bases. The length of the CDR3 is 16 residues.

Remarks on this clonotype: With a much larger clone just one base away, this may be a read error. The chain is built from TRBV19 and TRBJ1-5; D unresolved. Germline loops: CDR1 LNHDA, CDR2 SQIVND (reference sequence). V was cut by 5 bases and J by 10 bases, with 15 bases left in between. The CDR3 runs 13 residues. The CDR3 region is CASSRTARIPQHF. Written as DNA, the CDR3 is TGTGCCAGTAGTCGGACCGCTAGGATACCCCAGCATTTT.

Comment on this clonotype: A much bigger clone sits one base away, suggesting this may be a read error. This chain joins TRBV3-1 and TRBJ2-1; TRBD1 might be the D (7 bases). Between the trimmed V and J ends, which lost 1 base and 10 bases, there was a span of 14 bases. CDR1 is LGHDT, CDR2 YNNKEL, per germline (reference sequence). This CDR3 region has 14 residues. In DNA form, the CDR3 reads TGTGCCAGCAGCCAAGGGACAGGAGGGTACGAGCAGTTCTTC. Residues: CASSQGTGGYEQFF.

This clonotype came up a few times. The V and J genes are TRBV6-4 and TRBJ2-5; 7 nucleotides align to TRBD2. From germline, CDR1 is MRHNA and CDR2 SNTAGT. The CDR3 is 15 amino acids. V lost 3 bases and J lost 2; bases outside the gene matches: 6. CDR3 protein: CASSETGGGQETQYF. The CDR3, as DNA: TGTGCCAGCAGTGAAACGGGGGGAGGACAAGAGACCCAGTACTTC.

This clonotype has ten or more counts. J is TRBJ1-2 and V is TRBV2; perhaps TRBD1 as D (6 bases). The CDR3 loop spans 14 amino acids. CDR1 SNHLY and CDR2 FYNNEI come from the germline V gene. Trimming took 4 bases from V and 1 from J, leaving 10 bases between them. The DNA for the CDR3 is TGTGCCAGCAGTGCGGGAGGGGGTAACTATGGCTACACCTTC. Translated, it gives CASSAGGGNYGYTF.

In this sample, this clonotype turned up many times. The chain is built from TRBV27 and TRBJ2-2; 7 bases are a match to TRBD2. The germline V gene has CDR1 MNHEY and CDR2 SMNVEV (reference sequence). The CDR3 totals 17 residues. Losses at the gene ends were 5 bases for V and 5 bases for J; bases not matched to a gene: 14. CDR3 DNA sequence: TGTGCCAGCAGTCCCCCGTGGGGGGGGAAGATAACCGGGGAGCTGTTTTTT. Its protein is CASSPPWGGKITGELFF.

The chain employs TRBV3-1 and TRBJ2-1, with no clear D. Trimming pared 4 bases from V and 5 bases from J, leaving 6 bases between. Germline lookup yields CDR1 LGHDT and CDR2 YNNKEL (reference sequence). The CDR3 totals 12 residues. CDR3 in amino acids: CASSPGDNEQFF. CDR3 nucleotide sequence: TGTGCCAGCAGCCCTGGTGACAATGAGCAGTTCTTC.

This clonotype has more than one count but fewer than ten. DNA of the CDR3: TGTGCTAGTGGTCCCCCGGGCTCCTACGAGCAGTACTTC. Amino acids: CASGPPGSYEQYF. V usage is TRBV12-5 and J usage is TRBJ2-7; D ambiguous. This CDR3 is built from 13 residues. V dropped 5 bases and J dropped 0 bases, with 8 bases sitting between them. Germline values: CDR1 LGHNT, CDR2 FRNRAP.

In regard to this clonotype: Just one base apart from a much larger clone, this may be a read error. The chain employs TRBV7-9 and TRBJ2-7, with 12 bases identical to TRBD2. The CDR3 contains 14 residues. CDR1 and CDR2 (germline): SEHNR, FQNEAQ (reference sequence). The CDR3 loop reads CASSLAGGPSGQYF. The CDR3 nucleotides are TGTGCCAGCAGCCTAGCGGGGGGGCCTAGCGGGCAGTACTTC.

As regards this clonotype: Given a much more abundant clone one base away, this may be a read error. The chain has TRBV7-9 and TRBJ2-1; a weak D match, TRBD2 (5 bases). Germline CDR1 is SEHNR and CDR2 is FQNEAQ (reference sequence). CDR3 size: 15 residues. CDR3 sequence reads: CASSLAGNRYNDQFF. The CDR3 DNA reads as TGTGCCAGCAGCTTAGCCGGGAACCGATACAATGATCAGTTCTTC.

V usage is TRBV5-1 and J usage is TRBJ2-7; the D call may be TRBD1 or TRBD2 (5 bases each). In germline, CDR1 is SGHRS, CDR2 YFSETQ. The CDR3 consists of 14 residues. V was pared by 7 bases and J by 0 bases, with 14 bases between. The CDR3 region is CASGRDGYSYEQYF. The DNA for the CDR3 is TGCGCCAGCGGACGGGACGGATACTCCTACGAGCAGTACTTC.

This clonotype was picked up a small number of times. The rearrangement joins TRBV20-1 to TRBJ2-3; TRBD2 aligns across 10 bases. The CDR3 totals 15 residues. Germline CDR1 reads DFQATT; CDR2 reads SNEGSKA (reference sequence). Unmatched junction bases numbered 4, after V lost 1 base and J lost 3 bases. Written as DNA, the CDR3 is TGCAGTGCTAGAGTTAGCGGGGGGATGACAGATACGCAGTATTTT. It encodes CSARVSGGMTDTQYF.